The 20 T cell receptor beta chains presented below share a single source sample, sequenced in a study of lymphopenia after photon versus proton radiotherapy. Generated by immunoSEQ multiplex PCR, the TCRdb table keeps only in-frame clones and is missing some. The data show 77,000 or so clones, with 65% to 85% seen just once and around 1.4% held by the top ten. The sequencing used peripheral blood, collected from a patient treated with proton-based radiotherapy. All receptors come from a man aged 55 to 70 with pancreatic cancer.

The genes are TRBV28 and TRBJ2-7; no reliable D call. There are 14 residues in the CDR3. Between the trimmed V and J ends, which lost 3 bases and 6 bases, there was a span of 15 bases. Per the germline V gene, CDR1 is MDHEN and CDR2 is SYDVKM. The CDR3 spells CASSFSATRIEQYF. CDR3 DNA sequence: TGTGCCAGCAGTTTCTCCGCCACCAGAATCGAGCAGTACTTC.

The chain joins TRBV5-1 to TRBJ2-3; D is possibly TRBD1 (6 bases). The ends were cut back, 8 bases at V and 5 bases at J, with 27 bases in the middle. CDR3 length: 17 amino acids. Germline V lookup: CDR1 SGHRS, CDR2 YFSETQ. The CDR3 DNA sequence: TGCGCCAGTTTGCCCTACCCCATTGGGGGCCCTGTAGATACGCAGTATTTT. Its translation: CASLPYPIGGPVDTQYF.

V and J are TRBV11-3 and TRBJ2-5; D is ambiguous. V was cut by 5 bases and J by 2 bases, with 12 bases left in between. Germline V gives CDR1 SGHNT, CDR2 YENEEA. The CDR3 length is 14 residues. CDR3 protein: CASSQAGAQETQYF. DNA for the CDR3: TGTGCCAGCAGCCAAGCCGGAGCGCAAGAGACCCAGTACTTC.

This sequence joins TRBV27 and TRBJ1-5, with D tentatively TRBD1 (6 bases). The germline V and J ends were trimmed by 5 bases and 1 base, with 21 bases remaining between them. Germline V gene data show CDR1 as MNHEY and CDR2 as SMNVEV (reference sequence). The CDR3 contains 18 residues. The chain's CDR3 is CASSPTRPGVGSNQPQHF. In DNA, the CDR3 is TGTGCCAGCAGTCCCACCCGCCCAGGGGTTGGAAGCAATCAGCCCCAGCATTTT.

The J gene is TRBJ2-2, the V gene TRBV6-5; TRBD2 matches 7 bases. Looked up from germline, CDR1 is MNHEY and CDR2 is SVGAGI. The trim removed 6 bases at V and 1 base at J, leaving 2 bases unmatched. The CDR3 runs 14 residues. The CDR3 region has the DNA TGTGCCAGCAGCCTAGCGGAGAACACCGGGGAGCTGTTTTTT. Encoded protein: CASSLAENTGELFF.

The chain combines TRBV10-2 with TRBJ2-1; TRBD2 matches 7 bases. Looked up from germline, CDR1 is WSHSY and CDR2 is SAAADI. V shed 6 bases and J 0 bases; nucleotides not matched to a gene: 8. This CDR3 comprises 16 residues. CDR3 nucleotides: TGCGCCAGCAGACCCCACAGCGGGAACTCCTACAATGAGCAGTTCTTC. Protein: CASRPHSGNSYNEQFF.

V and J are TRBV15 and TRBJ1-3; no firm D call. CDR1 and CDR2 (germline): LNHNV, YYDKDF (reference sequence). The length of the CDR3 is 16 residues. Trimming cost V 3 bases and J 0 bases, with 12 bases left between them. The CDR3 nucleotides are TGTGCCACCAGCAGCGGACGGCCGAGCTCTGGAAACACCATATATTTT. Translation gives CATSSGRPSSGNTIYF.

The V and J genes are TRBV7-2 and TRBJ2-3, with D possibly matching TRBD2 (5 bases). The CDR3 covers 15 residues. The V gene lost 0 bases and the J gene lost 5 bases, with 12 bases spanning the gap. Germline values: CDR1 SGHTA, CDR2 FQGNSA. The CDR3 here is CASSLAGEGRDTQYF. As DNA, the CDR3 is TGTGCCAGCAGCTTAGCAGGAGAGGGAAGAGATACGCAGTATTTT.

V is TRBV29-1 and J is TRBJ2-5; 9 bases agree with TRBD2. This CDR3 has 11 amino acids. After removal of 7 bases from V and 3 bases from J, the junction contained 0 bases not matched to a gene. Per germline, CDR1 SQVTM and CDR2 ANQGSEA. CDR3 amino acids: CSASGEETQYF. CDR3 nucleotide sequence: TGCAGCGCTAGCGGGGAAGAGACCCAGTACTTC. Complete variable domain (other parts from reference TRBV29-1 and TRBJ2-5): SAVISQKPSRDICQRGTSLTIQCQVDSQVTMMFWYRQQPGQSLTLIATANQGSEATYESGFVIDKFPISRPNLTFSTLTVSNMSPEDSSIYLCSASGEETQYFGPGTRLLVL.

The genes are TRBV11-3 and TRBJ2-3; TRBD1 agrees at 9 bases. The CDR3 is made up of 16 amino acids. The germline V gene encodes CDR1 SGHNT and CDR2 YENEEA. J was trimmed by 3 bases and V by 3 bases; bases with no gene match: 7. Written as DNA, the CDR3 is TGTGCCAGCAGCTTCGAGGGACAGGGCTCTACAGATACGCAGTATTTT. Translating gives CASSFEGQGSTDTQYF.

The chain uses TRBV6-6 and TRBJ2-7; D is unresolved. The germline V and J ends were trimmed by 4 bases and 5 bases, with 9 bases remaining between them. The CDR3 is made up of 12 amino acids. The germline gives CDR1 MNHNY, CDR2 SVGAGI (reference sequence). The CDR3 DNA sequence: TGTGCCAGCAGTTCCTCCTGGGACGAGCAGTACTTC. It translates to CASSSSWDEQYF.

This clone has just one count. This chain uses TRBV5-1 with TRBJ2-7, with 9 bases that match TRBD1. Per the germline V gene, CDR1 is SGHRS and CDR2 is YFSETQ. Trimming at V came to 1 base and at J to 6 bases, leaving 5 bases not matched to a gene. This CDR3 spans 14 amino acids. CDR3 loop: CASSLIGQGSEQYF. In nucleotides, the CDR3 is TGCGCCAGCAGCTTGATTGGACAGGGGTCCGAGCAGTACTTC.

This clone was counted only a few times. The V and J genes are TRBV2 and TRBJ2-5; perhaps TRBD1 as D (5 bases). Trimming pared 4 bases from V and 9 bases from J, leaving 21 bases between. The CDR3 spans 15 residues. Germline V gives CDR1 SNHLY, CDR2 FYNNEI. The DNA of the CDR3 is TGTGCCAGCAGTGGTCAGGGTGTGGGGTTTGGGGCCCAGTACTTC. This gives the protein CASSGQGVGFGAQYF.

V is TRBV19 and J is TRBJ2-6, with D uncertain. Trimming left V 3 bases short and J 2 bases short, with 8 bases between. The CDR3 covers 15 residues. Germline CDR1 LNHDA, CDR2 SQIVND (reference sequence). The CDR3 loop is CASSILLTGANVLTF. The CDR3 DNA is TGTGCCAGTAGTATTCTCCTAACTGGGGCCAACGTCCTGACTTTC.

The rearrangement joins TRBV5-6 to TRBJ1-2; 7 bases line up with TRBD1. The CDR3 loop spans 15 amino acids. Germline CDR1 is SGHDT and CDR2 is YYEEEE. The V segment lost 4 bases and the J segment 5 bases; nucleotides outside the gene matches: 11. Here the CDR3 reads CASSHDPTGLYGYTF. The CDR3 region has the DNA TGTGCCAGCAGCCACGACCCGACAGGGCTGTATGGCTACACCTTC.

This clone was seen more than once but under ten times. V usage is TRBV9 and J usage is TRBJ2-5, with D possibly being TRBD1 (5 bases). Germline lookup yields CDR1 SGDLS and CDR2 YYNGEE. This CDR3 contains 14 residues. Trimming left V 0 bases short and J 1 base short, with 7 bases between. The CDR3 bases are TGTGCCAGCAGCGTAGCGACAGCCCAAGAGACCCAGTACTTC. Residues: CASSVATAQETQYF.

The CDR3, as DNA: TGTGCCAGCAGTTTAATCCTAGCGGGATCCTACGAGCAGTACTTC. It specifies CASSLILAGSYEQYF. V gene TRBV28 combines with J gene TRBJ2-7; 9 nucleotides line up with TRBD2. This CDR3 is 15 amino acids long. J gave up 1 base and V 2 bases, and 3 bases lay outside the gene matches. In germline, CDR1 is MDHEN, CDR2 SYDVKM. The full variable domain, completed using reference TRBV28 and TRBJ2-7, is DVKVTQSSRYLVKRTGEKVFLECVQDMDHENMFWYRQDPGLGLRLIYFSYDVKMKEKGDIPEGYSVSREKKERFSLILESASTNQTSMYLCASSLILAGSYEQYFGPGTRLTVT.

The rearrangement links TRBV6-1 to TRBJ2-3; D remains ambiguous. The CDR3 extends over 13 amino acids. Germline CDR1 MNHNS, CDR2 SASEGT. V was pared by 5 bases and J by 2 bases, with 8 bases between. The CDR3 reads CASSRADTDTQYF. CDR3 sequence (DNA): TGTGCCAGCAGTCGGGCTGACACAGATACGCAGTATTTT.

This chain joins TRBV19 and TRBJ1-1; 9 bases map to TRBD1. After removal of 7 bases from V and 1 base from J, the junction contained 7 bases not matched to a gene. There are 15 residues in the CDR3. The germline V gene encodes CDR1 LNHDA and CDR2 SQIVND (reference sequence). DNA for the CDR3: TGTGCCAGTACCGCGACAGGGGGGTCGAACACTGAAGCTTTCTTT. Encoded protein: CASTATGGSNTEAFF.

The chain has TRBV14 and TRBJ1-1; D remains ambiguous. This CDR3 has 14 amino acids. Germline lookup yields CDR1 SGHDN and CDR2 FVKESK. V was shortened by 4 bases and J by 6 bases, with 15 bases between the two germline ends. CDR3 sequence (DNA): TGTGCCAGCAGCCTGAGACTTGGGTTTTCTGAAGCTTTCTTT. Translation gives CASSLRLGFSEAFF.